This T cell receptor beta chain was found in a study of radiation and T cells in renal cell carcinoma. Whole-study results and caveats: In blood, top tumor clones expanded by 2 weeks, shrinking by 4.

Regarding this clone: Its target is unknown.

Sequencing used immunoSEQ multiplex PCR; TCRdb keeps in-frame clones, though not all of them. The repertoire holds 70,000 or so clones, about 81% seen once, with roughly 6% in the top ten. As to time point: blood 2 weeks post-SBRT. Treatment given: 15 Gy SBRT to primary tumor, nephrectomy 4 weeks later. Radiation-treated patients gave blood at baseline, week 2 and week 4. There are 15 residues in the CDR3. The ends were cut back, 3 bases at V and 1 base at J, with 9 bases in the middle. Germline V gives CDR1 SEHNR, CDR2 FQNEAQ (reference sequence). Specimen: blood, collected from a patient whose treatment included radiotherapy and nephrectomy. The receptor was isolated from a man aged 55 to 70 with renal cell carcinoma. The V gene is TRBV7-9, the J gene TRBJ2-2; no clear D gene. CDR3: CASSFPTVNTGELFF. As DNA, the CDR3 is TGTGCCAGCAGCTTCCCGACGGTGAACACCGGGGAGCTGTTTTTT. The complete variable domain, with remaining parts taken from reference TRBV7-9 and TRBJ2-2, reads DTGVSQNPRHKITKRGQNVTFRCDPISEHNRLYWYRQTLGQGPEFLTYFQNEAQLEKSRLLSDRFSAERPKGSFSTLEIQRTEQGDSAMYLCASSFPTVNTGELFFGEGSRLTVL.